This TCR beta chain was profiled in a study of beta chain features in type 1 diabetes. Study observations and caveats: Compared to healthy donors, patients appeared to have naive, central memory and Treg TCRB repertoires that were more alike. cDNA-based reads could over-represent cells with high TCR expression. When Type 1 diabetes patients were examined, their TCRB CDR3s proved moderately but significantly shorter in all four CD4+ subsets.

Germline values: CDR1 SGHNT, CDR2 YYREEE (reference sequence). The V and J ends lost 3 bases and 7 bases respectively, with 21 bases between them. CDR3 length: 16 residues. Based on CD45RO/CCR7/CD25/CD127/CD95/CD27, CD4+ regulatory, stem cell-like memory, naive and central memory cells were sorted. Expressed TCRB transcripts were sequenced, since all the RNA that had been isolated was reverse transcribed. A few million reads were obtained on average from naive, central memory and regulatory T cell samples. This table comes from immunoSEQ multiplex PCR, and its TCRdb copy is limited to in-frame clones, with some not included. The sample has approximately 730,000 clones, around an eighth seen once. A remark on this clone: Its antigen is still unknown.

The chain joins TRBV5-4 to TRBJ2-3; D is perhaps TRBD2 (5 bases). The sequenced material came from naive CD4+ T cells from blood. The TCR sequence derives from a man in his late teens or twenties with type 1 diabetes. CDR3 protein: CASSSPFRGGANTQYF. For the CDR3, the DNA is TGTGCCAGCAGCTCCCCCTTTCGAGGAGGAGCCAATACGCAGTATTTT.